This TCR beta chain is drawn from a study of identical twins. The CDR3 contains 16 residues. V dropped 7 bases and J dropped 0 bases, with 19 bases sitting between them. Germline V gives CDR1 MDHEN, CDR2 SYDVKM. This clonotype has just a few counts. Its specificity is not known. Study conclusions and caveats: Out-of-frame beta chain sequences displayed weaker excess sharing between twins.

Every donor was a healthy Caucasian. TCRdb reprocessed the 5' RACE reads via MiXCR and lists one record per CDR3 protein. The repertoire has about 1.7 million distinct CDR3 sequences, more than 30% of them found once; the top ten carry approximately 0.25%. This receptor was obtained from a newborn girl in good health. The chain joins TRBV28 to TRBJ2-7; tentative D call: TRBD1 (7 bases). The sequenced sample was cord blood. The CDR3 bases are TGTGCCAGCACCAAAAGGGGGCTAGCGCCCTCCTACGAGCAGTACTTC. Amino acids: CASTKRGLAPSYEQYF.